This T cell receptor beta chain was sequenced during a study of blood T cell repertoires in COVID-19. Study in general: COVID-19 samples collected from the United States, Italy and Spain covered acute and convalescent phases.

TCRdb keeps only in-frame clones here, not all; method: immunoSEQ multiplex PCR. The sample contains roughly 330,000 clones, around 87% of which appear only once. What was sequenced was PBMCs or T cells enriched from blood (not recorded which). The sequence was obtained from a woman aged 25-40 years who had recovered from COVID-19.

This CDR3 is CASRPQGTSGELFF. Written as DNA, the CDR3 is TGTGCCAGCAGGCCACAGGGGACAAGCGGGGAGCTGTTTTTT. The gene calls are TRBV28 and TRBJ2-2, with TRBD1 matching over 7 bases. V lost 6 bases, J lost 7 bases, and 8 bases stayed unmatched. Germline V gene sequence: CDR1 MDHEN, CDR2 SYDVKM. The CDR3 contains 14 residues.